This T cell receptor beta chain originates from a study of cytomegalovirus exposure and HLA in healthy donors. At the level of the study: From donors who were HLA-typed, an early data release held about 85 million unique TCRs.

J was trimmed by 6 bases and V by 6 bases; bases with no gene match: 10. Germline V lookup: CDR1 MNHNS, CDR2 SASEGT. This CDR3 has 15 amino acids. The primer mix had 60 Vbeta and 13 Jbeta primers. TCRdb's table, derived via immunoSEQ multiplex PCR, lists solely in-frame clones and lacks some. The table lists around 140,000 clones, approximately 80% of them singletons, with around 2.5% in the top ten. Whole-study findings and limits: Reports showed the classifier diagnosing cytomegalovirus status with high specificity and sensitivity. Later work found that TCR association rates differed between HLA loci; DRB1 had the most and HLA-C the fewest. According to the study, around 180 TCR beta chains were cytomegalovirus-associated.

Concerning this clone itself: What it binds is not known.

This clonotype originated in a woman between 18 and 29 years old in good health and CMV-seropositive. The sample was PBMCs. V gene TRBV6-1 combines with J gene TRBJ1-5; 8 bases align to TRBD1. CDR3 nucleotides: TGTGCCAGCAGAAACCAGGGGGCAGGGAGTCAGCCCCAGCATTTT. Protein: CASRNQGAGSQPQHF.